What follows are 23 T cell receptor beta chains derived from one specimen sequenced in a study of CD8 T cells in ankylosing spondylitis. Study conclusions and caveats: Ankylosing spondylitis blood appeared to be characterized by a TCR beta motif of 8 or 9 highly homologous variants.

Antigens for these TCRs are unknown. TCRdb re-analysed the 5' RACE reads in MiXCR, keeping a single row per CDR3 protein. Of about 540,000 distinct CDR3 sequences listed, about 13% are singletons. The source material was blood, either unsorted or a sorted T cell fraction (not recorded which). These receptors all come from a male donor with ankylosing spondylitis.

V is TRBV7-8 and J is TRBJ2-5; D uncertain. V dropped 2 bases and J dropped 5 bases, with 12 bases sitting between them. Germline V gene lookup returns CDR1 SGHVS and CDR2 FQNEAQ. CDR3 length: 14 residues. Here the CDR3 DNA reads TGTGCCAGCAGCTTAATTATAGGGCAGGAGACCCAGTACTTC. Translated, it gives CASSLIIGQETQYF.

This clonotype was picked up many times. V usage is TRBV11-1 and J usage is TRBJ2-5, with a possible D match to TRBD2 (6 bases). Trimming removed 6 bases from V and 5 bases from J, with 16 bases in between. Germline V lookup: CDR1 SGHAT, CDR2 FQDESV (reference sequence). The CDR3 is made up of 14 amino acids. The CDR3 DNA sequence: TGTGCCAGCAGTCCCCAATATCGGGAGGAGACCCAGTACTTC. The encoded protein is CASSPQYREETQYF.

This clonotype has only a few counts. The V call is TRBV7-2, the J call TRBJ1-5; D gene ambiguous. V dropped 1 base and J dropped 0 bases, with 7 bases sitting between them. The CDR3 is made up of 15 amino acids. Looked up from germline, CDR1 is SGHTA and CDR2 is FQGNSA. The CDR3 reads CASSLGADSNQPQHF. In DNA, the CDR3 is TGTGCCAGCAGCTTAGGGGCGGATAGCAATCAGCCCCAGCATTTT.

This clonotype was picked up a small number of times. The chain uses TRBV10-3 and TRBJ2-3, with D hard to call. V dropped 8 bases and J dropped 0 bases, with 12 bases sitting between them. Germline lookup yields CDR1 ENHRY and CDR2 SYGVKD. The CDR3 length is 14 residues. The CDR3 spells CAIRTLTSTDTQYF. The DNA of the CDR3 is TGTGCCATCCGGACCCTTACTAGCACAGATACGCAGTATTTT.

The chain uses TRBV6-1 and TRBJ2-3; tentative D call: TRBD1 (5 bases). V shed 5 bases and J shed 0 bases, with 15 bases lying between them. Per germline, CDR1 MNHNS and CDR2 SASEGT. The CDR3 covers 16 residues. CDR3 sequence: CASSPRQGPSTDTQYF. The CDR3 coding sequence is TGTGCCAGCAGTCCCCGGCAGGGCCCTAGCACAGATACGCAGTATTTT.

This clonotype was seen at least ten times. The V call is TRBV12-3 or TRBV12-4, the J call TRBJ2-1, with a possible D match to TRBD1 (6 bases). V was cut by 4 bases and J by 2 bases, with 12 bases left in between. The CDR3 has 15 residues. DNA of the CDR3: TGTGCCAGCAGTTCCACCGGGACAACCTACAATGAGCAGTTCTTC. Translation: CASSSTGTTYNEQFF.

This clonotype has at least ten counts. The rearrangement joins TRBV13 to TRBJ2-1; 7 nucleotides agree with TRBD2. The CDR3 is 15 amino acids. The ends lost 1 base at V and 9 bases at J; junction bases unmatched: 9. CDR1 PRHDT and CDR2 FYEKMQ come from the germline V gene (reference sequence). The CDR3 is CASSLEGGSEVEQFF. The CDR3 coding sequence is TGTGCCAGCAGCTTAGAGGGCGGGAGTGAAGTTGAGCAGTTCTTC. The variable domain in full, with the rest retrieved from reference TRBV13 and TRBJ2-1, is AAGVIQSPRHLIKEKRETATLKCYPIPRHDTVYWYQQGPGQDPQFLISFYEKMQSDKGSIPDRFSAQQFSDYHSELNMSSLELGDSALYFCASSLEGGSEVEQFFGPGTRLTVL.

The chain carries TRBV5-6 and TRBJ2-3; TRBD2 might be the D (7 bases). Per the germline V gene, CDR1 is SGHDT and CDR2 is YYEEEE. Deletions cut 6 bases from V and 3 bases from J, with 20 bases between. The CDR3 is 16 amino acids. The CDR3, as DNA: TGTGCCAGCAACGAACTTAGGGGGGGGTCTACAGATACGCAGTATTTT. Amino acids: CASNELRGGSTDTQYF.

CDR3 bases: TGCAGCGTTGCCGGGACTAGTAAGCGGGTAGGTTCCTACAATGAGCAGTTCTTC. Amino acid sequence: CSVAGTSKRVGSYNEQFF. V is TRBV29-1 and J is TRBJ2-1, with TRBD2 identical over 8 bases. The germline CDR1 and CDR2 sequences are SQVTM and ANQGSEA. The V gene end was trimmed by 4 bases and the J gene end by 1 base; junction bases not matched to a gene: 15. The CDR3 runs 18 residues.

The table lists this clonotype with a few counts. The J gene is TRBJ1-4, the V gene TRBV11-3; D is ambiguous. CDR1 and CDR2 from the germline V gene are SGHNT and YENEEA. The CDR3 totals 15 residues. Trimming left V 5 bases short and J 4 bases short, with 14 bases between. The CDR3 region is CASSLKSGSNEKLFF. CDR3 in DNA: TGTGCCAGCAGCCTAAAGTCGGGAAGTAATGAAAAACTGTTTTTT.

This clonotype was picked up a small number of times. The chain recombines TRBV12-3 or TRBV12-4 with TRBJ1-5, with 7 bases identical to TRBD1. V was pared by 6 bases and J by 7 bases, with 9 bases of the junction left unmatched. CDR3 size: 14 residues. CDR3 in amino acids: CASSQTGSRQPQHF. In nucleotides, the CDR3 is TGTGCCAGCAGCCAGACAGGGTCGAGGCAGCCCCAGCATTTT.

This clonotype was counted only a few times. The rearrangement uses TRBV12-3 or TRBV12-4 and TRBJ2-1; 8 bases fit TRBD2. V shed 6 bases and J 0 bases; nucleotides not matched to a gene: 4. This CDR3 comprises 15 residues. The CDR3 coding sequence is TGTGCCAGCAGCTATACTAGCGGCTCCTACAATGAGCAGTTCTTC. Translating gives CASSYTSGSYNEQFF.

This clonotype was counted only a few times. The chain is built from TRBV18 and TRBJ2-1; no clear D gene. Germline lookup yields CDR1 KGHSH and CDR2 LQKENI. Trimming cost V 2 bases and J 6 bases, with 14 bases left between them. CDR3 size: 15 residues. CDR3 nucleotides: TGTGCCAGCTCACCAATGAGAAAGGGTTTCAATGAGCAGTTCTTC. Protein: CASSPMRKGFNEQFF.

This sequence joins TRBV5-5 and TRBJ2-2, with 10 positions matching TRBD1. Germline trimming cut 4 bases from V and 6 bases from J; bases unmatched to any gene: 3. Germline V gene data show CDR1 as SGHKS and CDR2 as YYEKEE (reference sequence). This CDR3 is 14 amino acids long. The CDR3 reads CASSPGQGPGELFF. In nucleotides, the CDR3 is TGTGCCAGCAGCCCGGGACAGGGGCCCGGGGAGCTGTTTTTT.

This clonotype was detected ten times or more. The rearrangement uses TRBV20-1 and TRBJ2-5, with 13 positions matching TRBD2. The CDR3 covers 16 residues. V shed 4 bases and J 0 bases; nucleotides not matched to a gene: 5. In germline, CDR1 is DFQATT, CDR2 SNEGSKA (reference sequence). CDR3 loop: CSAKGTSGNHQETQYF. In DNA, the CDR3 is TGCAGTGCTAAGGGGACTAGCGGGAACCACCAAGAGACCCAGTACTTC.

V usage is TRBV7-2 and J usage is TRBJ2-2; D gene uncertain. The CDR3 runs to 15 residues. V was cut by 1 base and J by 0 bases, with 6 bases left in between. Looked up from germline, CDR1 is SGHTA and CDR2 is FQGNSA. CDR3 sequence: CASSLVGSNTGELFF. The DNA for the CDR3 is TGTGCCAGCAGCTTAGTGGGTTCGAACACCGGGGAGCTGTTTTTT.

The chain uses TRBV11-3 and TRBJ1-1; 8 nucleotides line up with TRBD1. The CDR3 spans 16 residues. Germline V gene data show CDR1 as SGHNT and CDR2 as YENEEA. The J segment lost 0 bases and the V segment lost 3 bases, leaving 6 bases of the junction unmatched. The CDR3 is CASSLDRAALNTEAFF. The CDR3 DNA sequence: TGTGCCAGCAGCTTGGACAGGGCGGCCCTGAACACTGAAGCTTTCTTT.

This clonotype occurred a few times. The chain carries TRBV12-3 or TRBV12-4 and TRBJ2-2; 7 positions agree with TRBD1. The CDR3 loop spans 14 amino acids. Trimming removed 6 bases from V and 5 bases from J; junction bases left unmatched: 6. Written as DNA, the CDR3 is TGTGCCAGCAGCTGGACAGGAAGAACCGGGGAGCTGTTTTTT. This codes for CASSWTGRTGELFF.

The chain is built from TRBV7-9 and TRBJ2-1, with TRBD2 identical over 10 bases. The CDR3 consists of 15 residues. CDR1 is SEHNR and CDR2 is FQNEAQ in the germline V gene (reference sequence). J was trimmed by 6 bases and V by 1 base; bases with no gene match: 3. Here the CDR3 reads CASSLVSSGSNEQFF. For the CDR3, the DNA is TGTGCCAGCAGCTTAGTGTCTAGCGGGAGCAATGAGCAGTTCTTC.

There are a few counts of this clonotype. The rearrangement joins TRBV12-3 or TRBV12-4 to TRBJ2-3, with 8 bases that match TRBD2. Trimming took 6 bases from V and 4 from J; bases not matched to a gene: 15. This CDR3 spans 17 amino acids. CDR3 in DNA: TGTGCCAGCAGCACACCAATAGGGACTAGGAAGGCAGATACGCAGTATTTT. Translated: CASSTPIGTRKADTQYF.

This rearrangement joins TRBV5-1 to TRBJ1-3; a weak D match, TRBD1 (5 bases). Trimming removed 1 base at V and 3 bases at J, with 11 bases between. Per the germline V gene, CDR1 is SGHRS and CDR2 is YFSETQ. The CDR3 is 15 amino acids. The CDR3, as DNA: TGCGCCAGCAGCTTGTCGGGGCTAGGTGGAAACACCATATATTTT. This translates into CASSLSGLGGNTIYF.

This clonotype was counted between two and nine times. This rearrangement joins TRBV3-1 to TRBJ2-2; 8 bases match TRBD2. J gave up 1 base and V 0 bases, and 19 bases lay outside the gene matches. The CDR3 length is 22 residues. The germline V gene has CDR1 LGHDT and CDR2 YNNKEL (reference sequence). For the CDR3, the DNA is TGTGCCAGCAGCCAAGATCCGCTGGGGGAGGCGAGACTAGCGTGGAACACCGGGGAGCTGTTTTTT. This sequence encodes CASSQDPLGEARLAWNTGELFF.

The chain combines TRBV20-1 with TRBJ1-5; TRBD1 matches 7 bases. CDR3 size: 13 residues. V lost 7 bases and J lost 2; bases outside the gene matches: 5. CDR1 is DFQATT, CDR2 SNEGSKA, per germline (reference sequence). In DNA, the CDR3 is TGCAGTGTCCGTACAGGGGGCAATCAGCCCCAGCATTTT. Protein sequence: CSVRTGGNQPQHF.